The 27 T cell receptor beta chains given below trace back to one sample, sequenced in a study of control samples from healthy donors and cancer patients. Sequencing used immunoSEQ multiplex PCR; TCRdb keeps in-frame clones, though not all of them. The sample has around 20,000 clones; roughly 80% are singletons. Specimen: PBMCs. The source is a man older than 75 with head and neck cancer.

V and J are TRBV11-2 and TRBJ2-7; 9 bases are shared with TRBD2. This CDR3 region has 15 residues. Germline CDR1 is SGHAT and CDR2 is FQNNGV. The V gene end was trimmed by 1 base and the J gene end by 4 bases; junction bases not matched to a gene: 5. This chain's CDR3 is CASSLGAGGVYEQYF. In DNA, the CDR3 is TGTGCCAGCAGCTTAGGAGCGGGGGGAGTTTACGAGCAGTACTTC.

The CDR3 DNA follows: TGTGCCAGCAGCGTAGTTGGAAATCGCGAAGCTTTCTTT. Its translation: CASSVVGNREAFF. The chain uses TRBV9 and TRBJ1-1; no firm D call. Germline V gives CDR1 SGDLS, CDR2 YYNGEE. This CDR3 has 13 amino acids. V lost 0 bases, J lost 8 bases, and 11 bases lay in between.

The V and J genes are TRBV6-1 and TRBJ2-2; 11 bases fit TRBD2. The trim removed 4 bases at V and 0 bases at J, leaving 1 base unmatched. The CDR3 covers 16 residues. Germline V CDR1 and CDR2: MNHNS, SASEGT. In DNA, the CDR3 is TGTGCCAGCAGTGTGGGACTAGCGGCGAACACCGGGGAGCTGTTTTTT. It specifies CASSVGLAANTGELFF.

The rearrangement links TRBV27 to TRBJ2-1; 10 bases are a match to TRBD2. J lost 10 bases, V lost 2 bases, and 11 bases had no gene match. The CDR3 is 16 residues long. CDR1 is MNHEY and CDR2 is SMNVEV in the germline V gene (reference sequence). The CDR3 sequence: CASSLLTSGAQREQFF. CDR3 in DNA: TGTGCCAGCAGTTTACTAACTAGCGGGGCTCAGAGGGAGCAGTTCTTC.

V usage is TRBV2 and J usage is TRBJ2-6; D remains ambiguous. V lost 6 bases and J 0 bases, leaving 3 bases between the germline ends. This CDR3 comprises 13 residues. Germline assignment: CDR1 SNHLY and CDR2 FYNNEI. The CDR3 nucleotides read TGTGCCAGCAGCCCCTCTGGGGCCAACGTCCTGACTTTC. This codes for CASSPSGANVLTF.

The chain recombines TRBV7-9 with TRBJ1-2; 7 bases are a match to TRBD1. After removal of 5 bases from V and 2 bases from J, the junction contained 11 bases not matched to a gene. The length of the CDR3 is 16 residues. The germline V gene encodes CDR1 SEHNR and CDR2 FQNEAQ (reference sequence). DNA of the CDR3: TGTGCCAGCAGCCTAGGGGACAGAACTGACAACTATGGCTACACCTTC. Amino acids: CASSLGDRTDNYGYTF.

The CDR3: CATSRDQGGASDTQYF. In DNA, the CDR3 is TGTGCCACCAGCAGAGATCAGGGAGGAGCGTCGGATACGCAGTATTTT. The genes are TRBV15 and TRBJ2-3; maybe TRBD2 (6 bases). The V and J ends lost 0 bases and 6 bases respectively, with 16 bases between them. Germline V gene data show CDR1 as LNHNV and CDR2 as YYDKDF (reference sequence). The CDR3 is made up of 16 amino acids.

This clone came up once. The CDR3 DNA reads as TGTGCCAGCAGCCCTCAACTACTAGCGGGGGGCTCACGGGATACGCAGTATTTT. This codes for CASSPQLLAGGSRDTQYF. The gene calls are TRBV7-9 and TRBJ2-3; 12 bases map to TRBD2. Germline V gene data show CDR1 as SEHNR and CDR2 as FQNEAQ (reference sequence). The CDR3 is made up of 18 amino acids. V shed 5 bases and J 6 bases; nucleotides not matched to a gene: 15.

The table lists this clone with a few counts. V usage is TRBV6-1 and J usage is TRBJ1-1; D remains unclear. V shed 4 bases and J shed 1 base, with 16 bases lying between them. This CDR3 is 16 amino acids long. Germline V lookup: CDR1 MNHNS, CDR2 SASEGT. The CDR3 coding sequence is TGTGCCAGCAGTGTATTTTTGGCAACGGGGAACACTGAAGCTTTCTTT. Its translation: CASSVFLATGNTEAFF.

CDR3 in amino acids: CASSTGQGLNQPQHF. CDR3 nucleotide sequence: TGTGCCAGCAGCACGGGACAGGGGCTCAATCAGCCCCAGCATTTT. This rearrangement joins TRBV5-4 to TRBJ1-5; 10 nucleotides agree with TRBD1. CDR1 SGHNT and CDR2 YYREEE come from the germline V gene (reference sequence). V was clipped by 4 bases and J by 3 bases; unmatched bases: 4. CDR3 length: 15 amino acids.

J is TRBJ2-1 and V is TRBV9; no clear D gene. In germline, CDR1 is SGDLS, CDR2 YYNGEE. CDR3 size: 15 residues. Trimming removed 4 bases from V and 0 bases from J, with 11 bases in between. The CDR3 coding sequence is TGTGCCAGCAGCCTCTCCCTCGGCTCCTACAATGAGCAGTTCTTC. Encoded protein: CASSLSLGSYNEQFF. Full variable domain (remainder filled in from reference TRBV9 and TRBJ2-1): DSGVTQTPKHLITATGQRVTLRCSPRSGDLSVYWYQQSLDQGLQFLIQYYNGEERAKGNILERFSAQQFPDLHSELNLSSLELGDSALYFCASSLSLGSYNEQFFGPGTRLTVL.

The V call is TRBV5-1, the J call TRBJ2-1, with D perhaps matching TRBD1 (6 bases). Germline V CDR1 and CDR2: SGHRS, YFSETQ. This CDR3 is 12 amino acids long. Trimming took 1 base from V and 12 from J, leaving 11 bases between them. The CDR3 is CASSLNEGGQFF. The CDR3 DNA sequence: TGCGCCAGCAGCTTGAACGAAGGGGGGCAGTTCTTC.

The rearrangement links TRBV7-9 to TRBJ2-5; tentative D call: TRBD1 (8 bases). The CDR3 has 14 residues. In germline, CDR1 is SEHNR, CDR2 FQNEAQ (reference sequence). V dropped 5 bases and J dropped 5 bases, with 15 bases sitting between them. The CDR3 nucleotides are TGTGCCAGCAGCCCACAGGGGGGGAGCGAGACCCAGTACTTC. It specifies CASSPQGGSETQYF.

CDR3 nucleotide sequence: TGTGCCAGCAGCTCTGGTTCGGGGGATGAGCAGTTCTTC. This gives the protein CASSSGSGDEQFF. The genes are TRBV7-3 and TRBJ2-1; tentatively, D is TRBD2 (6 bases). The CDR3 has 13 amino acids. CDR1 SGHTA and CDR2 FQGTGA come from the germline V gene. Trimming cost V 4 bases and J 8 bases, with 12 bases left between them.

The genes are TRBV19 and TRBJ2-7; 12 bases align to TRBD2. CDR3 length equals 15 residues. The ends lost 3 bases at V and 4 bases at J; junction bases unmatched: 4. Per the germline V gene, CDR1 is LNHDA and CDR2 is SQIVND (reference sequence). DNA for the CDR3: TGTGCCAGTAGTATGTCGGGACTAGCGGGTTACGAGCAGTACTTC. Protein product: CASSMSGLAGYEQYF.

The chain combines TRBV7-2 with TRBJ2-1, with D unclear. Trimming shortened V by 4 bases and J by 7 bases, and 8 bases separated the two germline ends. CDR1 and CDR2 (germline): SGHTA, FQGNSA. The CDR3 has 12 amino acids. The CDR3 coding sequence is TGTGCCAGCAGCTCCTCTAGAAATGAGCAGTTCTTC. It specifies CASSSSRNEQFF.

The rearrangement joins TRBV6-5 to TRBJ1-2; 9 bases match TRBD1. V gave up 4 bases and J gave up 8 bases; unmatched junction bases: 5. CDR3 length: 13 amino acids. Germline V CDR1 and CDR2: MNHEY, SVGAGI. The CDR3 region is CASSSGQGRGYTF. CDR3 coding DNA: TGTGCCAGCAGTTCCGGACAGGGGAGAGGCTACACCTTC.

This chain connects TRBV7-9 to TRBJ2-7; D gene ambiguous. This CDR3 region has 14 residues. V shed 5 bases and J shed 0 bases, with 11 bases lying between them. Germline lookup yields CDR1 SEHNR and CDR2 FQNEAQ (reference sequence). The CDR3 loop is CASSPDGLSYEQYF. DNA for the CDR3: TGTGCCAGCAGCCCGGACGGTCTCTCCTACGAGCAGTACTTC.

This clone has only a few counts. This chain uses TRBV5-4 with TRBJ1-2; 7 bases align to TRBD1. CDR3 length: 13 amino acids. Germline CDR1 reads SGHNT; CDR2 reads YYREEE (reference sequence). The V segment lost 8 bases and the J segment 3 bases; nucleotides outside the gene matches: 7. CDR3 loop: CASSDRVDYGYTF. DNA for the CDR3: TGTGCCAGTAGCGACAGGGTTGACTATGGCTACACCTTC.

The CDR3: CASSSLGRGGATDTQYF. Written as DNA, the CDR3 is TGTGCCAGCAGTTCCCTCGGTAGAGGGGGCGCGACAGATACGCAGTATTTT. This chain links TRBV28 with TRBJ2-3; 7 positions match TRBD1. Germline V CDR1 and CDR2: MDHEN, SYDVKM. The CDR3 has 17 residues. J gave up 3 bases and V 4 bases, and 13 bases lay outside the gene matches.

As DNA, the CDR3 is TGTGCCAGCAGCTTAGCGGGGAACTCCTACGAGCAGTACTTC. It translates to CASSLAGNSYEQYF. This chain connects TRBV7-2 to TRBJ2-7; D not certain. There are 14 residues in the CDR3. Between the trimmed V and J ends, which lost 0 bases and 0 bases, there was a span of 6 bases. Per the germline V gene, CDR1 is SGHTA and CDR2 is FQGNSA.

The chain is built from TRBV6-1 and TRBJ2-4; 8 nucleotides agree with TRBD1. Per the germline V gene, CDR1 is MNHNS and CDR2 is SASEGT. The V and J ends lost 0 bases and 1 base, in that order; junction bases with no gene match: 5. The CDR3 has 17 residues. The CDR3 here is CASSEASGGAAKNIQYF. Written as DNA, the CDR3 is TGTGCCAGCAGTGAAGCATCAGGGGGCGCTGCCAAAAACATTCAGTACTTC.

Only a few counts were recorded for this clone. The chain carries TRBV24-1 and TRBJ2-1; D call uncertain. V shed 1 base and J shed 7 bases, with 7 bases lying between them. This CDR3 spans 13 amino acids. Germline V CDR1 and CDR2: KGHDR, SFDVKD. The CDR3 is CATSDFFPNEQFF. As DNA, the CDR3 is TGTGCCACCAGTGATTTTTTCCCTAATGAGCAGTTCTTC.

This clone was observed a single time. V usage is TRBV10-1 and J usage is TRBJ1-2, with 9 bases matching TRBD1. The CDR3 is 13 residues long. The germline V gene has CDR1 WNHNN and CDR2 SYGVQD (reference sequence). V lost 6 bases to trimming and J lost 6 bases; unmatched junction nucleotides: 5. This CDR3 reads CASSPDRGNGYTF. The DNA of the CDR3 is TGCGCCAGCAGCCCGGACAGGGGTAATGGCTACACCTTC.

For the CDR3, the DNA is TGTGCCAGCAGTGACCCCCTACAGGGGGCCTGGTTTGGCGAGCAGTACTTC. This codes for CASSDPLQGAWFGEQYF. The V gene is TRBV25-1, the J gene TRBJ2-7, with TRBD1 matching 9 bases. Germline V gene sequence: CDR1 MGHDK, CDR2 SYGVNS. Unmatched junction bases numbered 15, after V lost 3 bases and J lost 6 bases. The CDR3 totals 17 residues.

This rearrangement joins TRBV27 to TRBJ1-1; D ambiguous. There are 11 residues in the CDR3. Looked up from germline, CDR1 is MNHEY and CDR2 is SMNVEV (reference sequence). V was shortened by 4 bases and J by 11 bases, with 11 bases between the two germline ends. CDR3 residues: CASSSFRRAFF. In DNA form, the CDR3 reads TGTGCCAGCAGTTCTTTCCGTCGTGCTTTCTTT.

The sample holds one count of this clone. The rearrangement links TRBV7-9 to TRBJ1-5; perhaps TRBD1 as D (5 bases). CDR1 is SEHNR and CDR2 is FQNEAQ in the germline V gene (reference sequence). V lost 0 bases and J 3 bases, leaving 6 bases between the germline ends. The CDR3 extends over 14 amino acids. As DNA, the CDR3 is TGTGCCAGCAGCTTAGCACAGGCCAATCAGCCCCAGCATTTT. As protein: CASSLAQANQPQHF.